Presented here are 23 T cell receptor beta chains from one specimen sequenced in a study of regulatory T cells in long-lasting Graves disease. The time point here: newly diagnosed GD, antithyroid drugs for less than 3 months. Making the TCR library involved RNA that had been extracted from PBMCs. Arm-PCR of CDR3 regions and iRepertoire HTBI primers were the basis on which TCR beta libraries were built. Each CDR3 protein is one row after TCRdb ran MiXCR on the multiplex PCR reads. Among roughly 500,000 distinct CDR3 sequences, about 13% were seen once, and the ten largest hold roughly a tenth. These data were also reused for a study on T cells in Graves' hyperthyroidism and ophthalmopathy.

The source material was peripheral blood mononuclear cells (PBMCs), sampled at new diagnosis, from a patient treated with antithyroid drugs. The receptors derive from a young man with Graves disease.

This clonotype was recorded many times. J is TRBJ2-2 and V is TRBV6-1; possible D gene TRBD2, 5 bases. CDR3 length: 16 amino acids. Trimming pared 6 bases from V and 2 bases from J, leaving 16 bases between. Germline loops: CDR1 MNHNS, CDR2 SASEGT. The CDR3 DNA reads TGTGCCAGCAGGACTATGGCAGCAATTAACACCGGGGAGCTGTTTTTT. Encoded protein: CASRTMAAINTGELFF.

The table lists this clonotype with many counts. V gene TRBV7-9 combines with J gene TRBJ1-2; TRBD1 aligns across 9 bases. With V trimmed by 0 bases and J by 7 bases, 3 bases remained unmatched. CDR3 length: 14 residues. CDR1 is SEHNR, CDR2 FQNEAQ, per germline (reference sequence). The CDR3 protein is CASSLATGGSGYTF. In DNA, the CDR3 is TGTGCCAGCAGCTTAGCGACAGGGGGAAGTGGCTACACCTTC.

This clonotype was found many times. The V call is TRBV24-1, the J call TRBJ2-6, with D possibly being TRBD1 (5 bases). Germline CDR1 KGHDR, CDR2 SFDVKD. CDR3 length: 16 residues. Trimming left V 1 base short and J 0 bases short, with 6 bases between. CDR3 bases: TGTGCCACCAGTGATTTCGACAGCTCTGGGGCCAACGTCCTGACTTTC. This codes for CATSDFDSSGANVLTF.

The gene calls are TRBV2 and TRBJ1-1; D is undetermined. This CDR3 contains 15 residues. The V end lost 3 bases, the J end lost 0 bases, and 11 bases lay between the germline ends. CDR1 is SNHLY, CDR2 FYNNEI, per germline. CDR3 amino acids: CASSEVKVLNTEAFF. DNA for the CDR3: TGTGCCAGCAGTGAGGTAAAGGTCCTGAACACTGAAGCTTTCTTT.

This clonotype was seen many times. The chain combines TRBV12-3 or TRBV12-4 with TRBJ1-2; D might be TRBD1 (6 bases). The CDR3 extends over 16 amino acids. V gave up 5 bases and J gave up 5 bases, with 21 bases separating them. This CDR3 is CASSDTGRGGGYGYTF. CDR3 coding DNA: TGTGCCAGCAGTGACACGGGTAGGGGGGGAGGGTATGGCTACACCTTC.

The rearrangement uses TRBV15 and TRBJ2-1; D unresolved. Germline CDR1 LNHNV, CDR2 YYDKDF (reference sequence). V was pared by 1 base and J by 3 bases, with 13 bases between. This CDR3 comprises 16 residues. The CDR3 DNA sequence: TGTGCCACCAGCAGAGCCCAGATTCACTACTACAATGAGCAGTTCTTC. It is translated as CATSRAQIHYYNEQFF.

The chain carries TRBV30 and TRBJ2-7; TRBD1 matches 10 bases. Germline V lookup: CDR1 GTSNPN, CDR2 SVGIG (reference sequence). This CDR3 has 14 amino acids. Trimming took 8 bases from V and 5 from J; bases not matched to a gene: 12. The CDR3 DNA reads TGTGCCGGACTCCGGGACAGGGGTTTCGACGAGCAGTACTTC. It is translated as CAGLRDRGFDEQYF.

The chain carries TRBV9 and TRBJ2-7; TRBD2 agrees at 8 bases. Germline-derived CDR1 and CDR2 are SGDLS and YYNGEE. V lost 6 bases, J lost 3 bases, and 5 bases stayed unmatched. CDR3 length: 13 residues. This CDR3 reads CASNSGTDYEQYF. In DNA form, the CDR3 reads TGTGCCAGCAATAGCGGGACCGACTACGAGCAGTACTTC.

This clonotype was recorded at least ten times. The DNA for the CDR3 is TGTGCCAGCAGTGAGGAGGGGACGGGCACTGAAGCTTTCTTT. Its protein product is CASSEEGTGTEAFF. This sequence joins TRBV6-1 and TRBJ1-1, with D perhaps matching TRBD1 (5 bases). V was clipped by 3 bases and J by 4 bases, with 12 bases between them. Germline V gene sequence: CDR1 MNHNS, CDR2 SASEGT. This CDR3 has 14 amino acids.

This clonotype was observed at least ten times. This chain uses TRBV27 with TRBJ1-5; D unresolved. V dropped 5 bases and J dropped 4 bases, with 15 bases sitting between them. CDR1 is MNHEY and CDR2 is SMNVEV in the germline V gene (reference sequence). The CDR3 has 15 amino acids. The CDR3 nucleotides read TGTGCCAGCAGTACCCGGACTCAACGGAATCAGCCCCAGCATTTT. This encodes CASSTRTQRNQPQHF.

In its sample, this clonotype was seen many times. The V gene is TRBV6-1, the J gene TRBJ1-1; tentatively, D is TRBD1 (6 bases). The CDR3 sequence is 16 residues long. The ends were cut back, 3 bases at V and 2 bases at J, with 16 bases in the middle. The germline gives CDR1 MNHNS, CDR2 SASEGT. Here the CDR3 reads CASSDGGAYSNTEAFF. CDR3 DNA sequence: TGTGCCAGCAGTGACGGGGGGGCCTACAGCAACACTGAAGCTTTCTTT.

V is TRBV6-1 and J is TRBJ2-6; D perhaps matches TRBD1 (6 bases). V lost 6 bases and J lost 2, with 11 bases in between. Per germline, CDR1 MNHNS and CDR2 SASEGT. This CDR3 comprises 15 residues. CDR3 DNA sequence: TGTGCCAGCAGGACAGGCTCTACTGGGGCCAACGTCCTGACTTTC. As protein: CASRTGSTGANVLTF.

This chain joins TRBV12-3 or TRBV12-4 and TRBJ2-5; no clear D gene. V was cut by 6 bases and J by 4 bases, with 18 bases left in between. The CDR3 loop spans 15 amino acids. The CDR3 DNA is TGTGCCAGCAGCCATCGCCCCCAGTGGGGAGAGACCCAGTACTTC. Translating gives CASSHRPQWGETQYF.

This clonotype was counted many times. The gene calls are TRBV24-1 and TRBJ1-1; D remains ambiguous. The germline CDR1 and CDR2 sequences are KGHDR and SFDVKD. V lost 0 bases and J lost 10, with 17 bases in between. CDR3 length: 15 amino acids. The CDR3 DNA reads as TGTGCCACCAGTGATTTGAAGAGCGGGAACTACGGAGCTTTCTTT. As protein: CATSDLKSGNYGAFF.

This clonotype was recorded at least ten times. V and J are TRBV20-1 and TRBJ2-1; TRBD2 might be the D (5 bases). Germline assignment: CDR1 DFQATT and CDR2 SNEGSKA (reference sequence). This CDR3 region has 14 residues. The V gene lost 4 bases and the J gene lost 0 bases, with 10 bases spanning the gap. In DNA form, the CDR3 reads TGCAGTGCTATTGCGGGCAGCTCCTACAATGAGCAGTTCTTC. This codes for CSAIAGSSYNEQFF.

This chain links TRBV6-5 with TRBJ2-2, with 7 bases identical to TRBD1. In germline, CDR1 is MNHEY, CDR2 SVGAGI. The ends lost 0 bases at V and 3 bases at J; junction bases unmatched: 4. This CDR3 is built from 16 residues. The CDR3 bases are TGTGCCAGCAGTTACTCAGGGGGCTGGGACACCGGGGAGCTGTTTTTT. This sequence encodes CASSYSGGWDTGELFF.

This clonotype occurred many times. The junction does not match germline at one end; this may be a read error. The chain carries TRBV11-2 and TRBJ2-5; 8 bases line up with TRBD1. Looked up from germline, CDR1 is SGHAT and CDR2 is FQNNGV. This CDR3 is 13 amino acids long. In DNA, the CDR3 is TGTGCCAGCAGCTTAGAATGGAACAGGGGGGAGGACTTC. This translates into CASSLEWNRGEDF.

On this clonotype: Relative to the germline gene, one junction end is altered; a read error may explain this. The J gene is TRBJ2-1, the V gene TRBV28; weak D call: TRBD2 (5 bases). The CDR3 has 12 amino acids. Germline assignment: CDR1 MDHEN and CDR2 SYDVKM. CDR3 amino acids: CASSPYGFIGSF. The CDR3 DNA is TGTGCCAGCAGCCCATACGGGTTCATTGGGAGCTTC.

This clonotype occurred many times. V gene TRBV7-9 combines with J gene TRBJ2-1; 9 positions agree with TRBD2. V shed 5 bases, J shed 6 bases, and the junction held 5 bases outside the gene matches. Germline loops: CDR1 SEHNR, CDR2 FQNEAQ (reference sequence). This CDR3 has 14 residues. CDR3 in amino acids: CASSPGTSTNEQFF. The CDR3 nucleotides are TGTGCCAGCAGCCCCGGGACTAGCACCAATGAGCAGTTCTTC.

This clonotype has a count of ten or more. This chain joins TRBV20-1 and TRBJ2-1; 8 bases match TRBD2. The CDR3 length is 14 residues. Germline CDR1 DFQATT, CDR2 SNEGSKA (reference sequence). V lost 3 bases and J lost 3; bases outside the gene matches: 4. The CDR3 reads CSARVAGLYNEQFF. The CDR3 bases are TGCAGTGCTAGGGTAGCGGGACTCTACAATGAGCAGTTCTTC.

This clonotype has just a few counts. This chain uses TRBV3-1 with TRBJ1-5, with D uncertain. The CDR3 totals 14 residues. Per germline, CDR1 LGHDT and CDR2 YNNKEL (reference sequence). Trimming shortened V by 4 bases and J by 5 bases, and 12 bases separated the two germline ends. The CDR3 nucleotides read TGTGCCAGCAGCCTAGGTTCAACAGATCAGCCCCAGCATTTT. Encoded protein: CASSLGSTDQPQHF.

The chain employs TRBV12-3 or TRBV12-4 and TRBJ1-3; D is uncertain. V was clipped by 10 bases and J by 2 bases, with 18 bases between them. The CDR3 spans 15 residues. This CDR3 is CATTSWGEPGNTIYF. CDR3 nucleotide sequence: TGTGCCACCACATCCTGGGGAGAGCCTGGAAACACCATATATTTT.

This clonotype appeared a few times. With a much larger clone just one base away, this may be a read error. The chain is built from TRBV24-1 and TRBJ1-5, with a weak D call TRBD1 (6 bases). In germline, CDR1 is KGHDR, CDR2 SFDVKD. CDR3 size: 15 residues. For the CDR3, the DNA is TGTGCCGCCAGCCCTGCAGGGGATGCGGATCAGCCCCAGCATTTT. This encodes CAASPAGDADQPQHF.